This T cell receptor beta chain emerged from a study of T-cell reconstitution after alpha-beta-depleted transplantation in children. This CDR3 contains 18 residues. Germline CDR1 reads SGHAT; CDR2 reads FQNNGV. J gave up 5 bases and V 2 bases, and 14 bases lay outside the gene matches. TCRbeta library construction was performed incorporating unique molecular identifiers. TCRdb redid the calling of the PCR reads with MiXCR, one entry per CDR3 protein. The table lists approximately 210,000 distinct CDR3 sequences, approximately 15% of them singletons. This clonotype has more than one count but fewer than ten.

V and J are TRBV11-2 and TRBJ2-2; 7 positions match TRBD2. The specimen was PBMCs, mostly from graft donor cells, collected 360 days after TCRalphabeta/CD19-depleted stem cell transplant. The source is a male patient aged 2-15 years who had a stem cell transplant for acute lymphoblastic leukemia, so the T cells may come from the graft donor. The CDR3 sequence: CASSLIPSGGGGTGELFF. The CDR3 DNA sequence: TGTGCCAGCAGCTTAATCCCTTCGGGCGGGGGTGGAACCGGGGAGCTGTTTTTT. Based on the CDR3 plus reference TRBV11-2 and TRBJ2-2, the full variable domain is EAGVAQSPRYKIIEKRQSVAFWCNPISGHATLYWYQQILGQGPKLLIQFQNNGVVDDSQLPKDRFSAERLKGVDSTLKIQPAKLEDSAVYLCASSLIPSGGGGTGELFFGEGSRLTVL.